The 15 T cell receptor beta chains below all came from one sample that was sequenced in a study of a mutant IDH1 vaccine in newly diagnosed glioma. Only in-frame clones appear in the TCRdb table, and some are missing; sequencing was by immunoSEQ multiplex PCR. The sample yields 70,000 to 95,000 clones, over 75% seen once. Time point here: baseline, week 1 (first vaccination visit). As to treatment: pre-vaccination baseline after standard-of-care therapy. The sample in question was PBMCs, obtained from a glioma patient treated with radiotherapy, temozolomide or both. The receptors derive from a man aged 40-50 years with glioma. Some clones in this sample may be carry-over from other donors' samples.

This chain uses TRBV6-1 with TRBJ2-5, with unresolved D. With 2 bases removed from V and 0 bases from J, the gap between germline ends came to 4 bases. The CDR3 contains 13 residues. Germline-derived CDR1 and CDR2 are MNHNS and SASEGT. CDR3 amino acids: CASSEQDQETQYF. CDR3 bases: TGTGCCAGCAGTGAACAGGACCAAGAGACCCAGTACTTC.

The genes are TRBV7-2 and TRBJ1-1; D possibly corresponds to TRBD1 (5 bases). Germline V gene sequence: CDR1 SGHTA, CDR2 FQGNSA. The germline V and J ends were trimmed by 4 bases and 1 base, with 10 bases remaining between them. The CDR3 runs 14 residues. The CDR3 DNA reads TGTGCCAGCAGCTCCAGGGTTGGGAACACTGAAGCTTTCTTT. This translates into CASSSRVGNTEAFF.

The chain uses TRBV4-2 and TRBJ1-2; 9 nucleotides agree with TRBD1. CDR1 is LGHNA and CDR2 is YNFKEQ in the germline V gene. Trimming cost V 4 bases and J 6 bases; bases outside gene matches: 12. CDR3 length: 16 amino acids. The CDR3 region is CASSPQSRDRDNGYTF. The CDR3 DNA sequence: TGTGCCAGCAGCCCCCAGTCCCGGGACAGGGACAATGGCTACACCTTC.

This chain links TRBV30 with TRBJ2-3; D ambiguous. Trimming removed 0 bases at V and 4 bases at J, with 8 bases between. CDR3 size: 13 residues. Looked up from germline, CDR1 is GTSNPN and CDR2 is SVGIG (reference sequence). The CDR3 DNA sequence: TGTGCCTGGAGTGTGCGATTCCCAGATACGCAGTATTTT. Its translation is CAWSVRFPDTQYF.

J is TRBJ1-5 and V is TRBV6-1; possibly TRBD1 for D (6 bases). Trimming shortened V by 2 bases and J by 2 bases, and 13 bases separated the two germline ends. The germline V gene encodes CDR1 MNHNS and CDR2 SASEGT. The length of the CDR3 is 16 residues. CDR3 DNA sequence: TGTGCCAGCAGTGAATGGGGGGCGGACGGCAATCAGCCCCAGCATTTT. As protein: CASSEWGADGNQPQHF.

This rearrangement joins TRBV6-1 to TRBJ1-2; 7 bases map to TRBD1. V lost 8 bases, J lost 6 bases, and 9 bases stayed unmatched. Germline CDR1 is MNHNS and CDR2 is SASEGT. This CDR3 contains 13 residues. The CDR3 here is CASRLSQGDGYTF. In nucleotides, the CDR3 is TGTGCCAGCCGTCTGTCCCAGGGGGATGGCTACACCTTC.

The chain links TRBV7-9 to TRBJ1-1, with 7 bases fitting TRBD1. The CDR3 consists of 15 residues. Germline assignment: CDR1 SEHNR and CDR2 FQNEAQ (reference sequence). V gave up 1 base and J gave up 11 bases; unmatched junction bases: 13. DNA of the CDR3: TGTGCCAGCAGCTTAGTACAGGGGTCTGATTCCGGGGCTTTCTTT. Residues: CASSLVQGSDSGAFF.

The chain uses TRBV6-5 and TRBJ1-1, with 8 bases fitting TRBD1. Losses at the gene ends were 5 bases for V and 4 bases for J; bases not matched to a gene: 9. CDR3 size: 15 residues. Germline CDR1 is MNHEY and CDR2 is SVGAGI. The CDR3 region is CASSPRTGRATEAFF. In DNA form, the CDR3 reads TGTGCCAGCAGTCCGAGGACAGGGCGGGCCACTGAAGCTTTCTTT.

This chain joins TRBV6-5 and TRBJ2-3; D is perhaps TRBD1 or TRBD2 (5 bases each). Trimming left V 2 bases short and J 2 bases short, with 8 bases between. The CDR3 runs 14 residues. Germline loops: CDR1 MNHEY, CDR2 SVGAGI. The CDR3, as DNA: TGTGCCAGCAGTTACACTGGGACCACAGATACGCAGTATTTT. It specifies CASSYTGTTDTQYF.

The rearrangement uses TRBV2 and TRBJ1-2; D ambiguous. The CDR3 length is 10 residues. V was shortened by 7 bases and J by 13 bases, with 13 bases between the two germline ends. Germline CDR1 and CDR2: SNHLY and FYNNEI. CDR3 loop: CASTGRSLTF. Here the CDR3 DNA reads TGTGCCAGCACTGGTCGTAGCCTCACCTTC.

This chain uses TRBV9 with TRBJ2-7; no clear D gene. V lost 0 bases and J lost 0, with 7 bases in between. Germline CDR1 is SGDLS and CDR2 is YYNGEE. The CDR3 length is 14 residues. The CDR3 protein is CASSVVPDSYEQYF. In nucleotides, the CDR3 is TGTGCCAGCAGCGTAGTTCCAGACTCCTACGAGCAGTACTTC. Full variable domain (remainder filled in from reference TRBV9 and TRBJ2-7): DSGVTQTPKHLITATGQRVTLRCSPRSGDLSVYWYQQSLDQGLQFLIQYYNGEERAKGNILERFSAQQFPDLHSELNLSSLELGDSALYFCASSVVPDSYEQYFGPGTRLTVT.

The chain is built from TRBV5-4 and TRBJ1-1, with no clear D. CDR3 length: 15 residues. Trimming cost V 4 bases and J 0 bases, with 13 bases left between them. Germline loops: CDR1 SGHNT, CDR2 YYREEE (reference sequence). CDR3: CASSPGDRMNTEAFF. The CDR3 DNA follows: TGTGCCAGCAGCCCGGGTGACCGGATGAACACTGAAGCTTTCTTT.

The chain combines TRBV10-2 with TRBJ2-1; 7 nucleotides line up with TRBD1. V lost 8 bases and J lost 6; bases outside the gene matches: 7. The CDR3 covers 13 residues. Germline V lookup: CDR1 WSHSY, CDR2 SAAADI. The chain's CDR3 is CASSGTASNEQFF. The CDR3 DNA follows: TGCGCCAGCTCCGGGACAGCGAGCAATGAGCAGTTCTTC.

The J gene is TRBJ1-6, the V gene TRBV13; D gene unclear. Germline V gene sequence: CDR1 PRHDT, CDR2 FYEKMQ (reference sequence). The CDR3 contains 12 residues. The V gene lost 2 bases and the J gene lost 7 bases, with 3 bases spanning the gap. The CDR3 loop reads CASSLKNSPLHF. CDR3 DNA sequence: TGTGCCAGCAGCTTAAAGAATTCACCCCTCCACTTT.

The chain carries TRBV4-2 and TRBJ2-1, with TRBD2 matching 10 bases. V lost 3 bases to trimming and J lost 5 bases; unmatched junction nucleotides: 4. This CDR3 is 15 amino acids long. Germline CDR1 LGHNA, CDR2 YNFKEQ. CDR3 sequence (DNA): TGTGCCAGCAGCCAGAGCGGGGGGGCCCACAATGAGCAGTTCTTC. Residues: CASSQSGGAHNEQFF.